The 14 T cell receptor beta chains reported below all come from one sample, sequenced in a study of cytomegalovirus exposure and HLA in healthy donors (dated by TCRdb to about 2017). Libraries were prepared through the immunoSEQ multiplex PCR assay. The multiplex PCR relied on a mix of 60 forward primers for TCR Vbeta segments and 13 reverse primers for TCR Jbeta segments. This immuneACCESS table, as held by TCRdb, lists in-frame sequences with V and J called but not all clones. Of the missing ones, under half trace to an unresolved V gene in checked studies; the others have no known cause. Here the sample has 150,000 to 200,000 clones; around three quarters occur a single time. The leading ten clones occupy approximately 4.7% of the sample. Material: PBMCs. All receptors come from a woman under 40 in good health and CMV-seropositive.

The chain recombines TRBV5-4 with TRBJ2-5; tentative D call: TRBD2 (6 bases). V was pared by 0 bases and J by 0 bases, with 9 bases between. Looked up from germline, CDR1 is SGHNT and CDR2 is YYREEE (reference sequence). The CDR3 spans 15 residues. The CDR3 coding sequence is TGTGCCAGCAGCTTGGGGCTAGCGTACCAAGAGACCCAGTACTTC. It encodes CASSLGLAYQETQYF.

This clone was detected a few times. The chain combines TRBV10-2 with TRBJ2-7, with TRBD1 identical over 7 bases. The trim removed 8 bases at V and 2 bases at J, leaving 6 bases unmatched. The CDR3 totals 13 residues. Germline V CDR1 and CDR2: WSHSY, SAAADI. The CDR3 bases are TGCGCCAGCTCAGGGGGACCAACCTACGAGCAGTACTTC. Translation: CASSGGPTYEQYF.

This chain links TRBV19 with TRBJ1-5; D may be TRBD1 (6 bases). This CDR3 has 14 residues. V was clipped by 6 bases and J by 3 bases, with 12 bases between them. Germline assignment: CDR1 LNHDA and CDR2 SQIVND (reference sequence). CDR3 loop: CASRVGQNNQPQHF. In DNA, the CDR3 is TGTGCCAGTAGGGTAGGACAGAACAATCAGCCCCAGCATTTT. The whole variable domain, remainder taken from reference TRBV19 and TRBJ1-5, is DGGITQSPKYLFRKEGQNVTLSCEQNLNHDAMYWYRQDPGQGLRLIYYSQIVNDFQKGDIAEGYSVSREKKESFPLTVTSAQKNPTAFYLCASRVGQNNQPQHFGDGTRLSIL.

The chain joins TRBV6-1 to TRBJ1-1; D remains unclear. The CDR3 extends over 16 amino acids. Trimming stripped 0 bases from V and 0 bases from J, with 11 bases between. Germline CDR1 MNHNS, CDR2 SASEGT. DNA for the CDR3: TGTGCCAGCAGTGAAGCAGCAAACGCTATGAACACTGAAGCTTTCTTT. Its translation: CASSEAANAMNTEAFF.

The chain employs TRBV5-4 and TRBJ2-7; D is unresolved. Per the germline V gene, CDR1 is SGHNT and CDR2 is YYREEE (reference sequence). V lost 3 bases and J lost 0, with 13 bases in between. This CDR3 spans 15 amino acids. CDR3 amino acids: CASSSLSRGSYEQYF. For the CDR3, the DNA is TGTGCCAGCAGCTCCCTGTCCAGAGGCTCCTACGAGCAGTACTTC.

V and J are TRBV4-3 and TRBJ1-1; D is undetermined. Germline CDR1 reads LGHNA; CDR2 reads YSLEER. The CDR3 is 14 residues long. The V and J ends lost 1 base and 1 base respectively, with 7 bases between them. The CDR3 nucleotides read TGCGCCAGCAGCCAAGTGTCCAAGAACACTGAAGCTTTCTTT. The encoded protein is CASSQVSKNTEAFF.

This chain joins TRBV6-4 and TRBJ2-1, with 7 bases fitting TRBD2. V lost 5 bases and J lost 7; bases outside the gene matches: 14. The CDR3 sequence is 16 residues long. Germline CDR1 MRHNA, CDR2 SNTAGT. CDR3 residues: CASSSSAGSPGNEQFF. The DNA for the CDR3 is TGTGCCAGCAGTTCATCAGCGGGATCCCCGGGAAATGAGCAGTTCTTC.

The CDR3 sequence: CAISEWTSNEQYF. In DNA, the CDR3 is TGTGCCATCAGTGAGTGGACTAGCAACGAGCAGTACTTC. The chain links TRBV10-3 to TRBJ2-7, with 8 bases fitting TRBD2. CDR1 is ENHRY and CDR2 is SYGVKD in the germline V gene. The CDR3 is 13 amino acids. V trimming: 1 base; J trimming: 5 bases; junction bases outside the gene matches: 1.

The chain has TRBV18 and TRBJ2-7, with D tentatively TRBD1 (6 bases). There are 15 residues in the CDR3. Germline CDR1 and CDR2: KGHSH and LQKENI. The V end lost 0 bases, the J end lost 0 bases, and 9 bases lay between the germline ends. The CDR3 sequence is CASSPPGRGSYEQYF. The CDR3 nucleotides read TGTGCCAGCTCACCACCCGGCAGGGGCTCCTACGAGCAGTACTTC.

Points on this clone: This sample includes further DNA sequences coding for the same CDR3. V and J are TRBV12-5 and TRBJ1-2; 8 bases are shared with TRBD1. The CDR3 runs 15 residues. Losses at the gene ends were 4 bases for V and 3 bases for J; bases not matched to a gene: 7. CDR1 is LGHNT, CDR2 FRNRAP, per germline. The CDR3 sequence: CASGSDRAIHYGYTF. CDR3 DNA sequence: TGTGCTAGTGGTTCGGACAGGGCGATCCACTATGGCTACACCTTC.

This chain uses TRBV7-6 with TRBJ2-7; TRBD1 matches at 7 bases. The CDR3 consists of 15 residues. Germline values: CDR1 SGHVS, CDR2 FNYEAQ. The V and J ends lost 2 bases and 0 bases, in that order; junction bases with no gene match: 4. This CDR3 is CASSLSDRSSYEQYF. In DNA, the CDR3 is TGTGCCAGCAGCTTATCGGACAGGAGCTCCTACGAGCAGTACTTC.

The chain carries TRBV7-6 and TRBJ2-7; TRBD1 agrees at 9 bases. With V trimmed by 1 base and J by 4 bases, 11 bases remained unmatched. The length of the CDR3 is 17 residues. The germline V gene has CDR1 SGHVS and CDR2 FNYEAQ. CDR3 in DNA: TGTGCCAGCAGCTTAGGGAGACAGGGGGTTCAGAGGTACGAGCAGTACTTC. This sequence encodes CASSLGRQGVQRYEQYF.

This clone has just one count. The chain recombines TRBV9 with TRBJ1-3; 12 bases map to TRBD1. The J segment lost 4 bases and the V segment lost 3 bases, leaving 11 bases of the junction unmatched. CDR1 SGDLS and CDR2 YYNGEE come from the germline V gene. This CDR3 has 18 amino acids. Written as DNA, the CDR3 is TGTGCCAGCAGCGGCCTGGTAGGGACAGGGGGCAAAGGAAACACCATATATTTT. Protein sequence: CASSGLVGTGGKGNTIYF.

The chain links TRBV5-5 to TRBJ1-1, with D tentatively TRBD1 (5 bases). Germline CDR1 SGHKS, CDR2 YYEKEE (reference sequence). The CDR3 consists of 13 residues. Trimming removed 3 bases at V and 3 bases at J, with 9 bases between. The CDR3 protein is CASSWGGDTEAFF. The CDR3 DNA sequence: TGTGCCAGCAGCTGGGGGGGGGACACTGAAGCTTTCTTT.